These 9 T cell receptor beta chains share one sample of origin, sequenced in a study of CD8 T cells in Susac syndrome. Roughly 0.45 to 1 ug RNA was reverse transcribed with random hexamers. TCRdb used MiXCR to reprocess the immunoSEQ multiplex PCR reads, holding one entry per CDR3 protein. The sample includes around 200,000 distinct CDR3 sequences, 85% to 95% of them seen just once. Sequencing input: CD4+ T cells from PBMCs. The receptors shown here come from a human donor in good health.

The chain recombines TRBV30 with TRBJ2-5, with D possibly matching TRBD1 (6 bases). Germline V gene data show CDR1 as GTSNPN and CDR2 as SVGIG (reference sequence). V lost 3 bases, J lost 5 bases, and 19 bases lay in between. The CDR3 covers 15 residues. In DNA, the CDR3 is TGTGCCTGGAGCTTTAACAGGGAGCAAGGGGAGACCCAGTACTTC. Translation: CAWSFNREQGETQYF.

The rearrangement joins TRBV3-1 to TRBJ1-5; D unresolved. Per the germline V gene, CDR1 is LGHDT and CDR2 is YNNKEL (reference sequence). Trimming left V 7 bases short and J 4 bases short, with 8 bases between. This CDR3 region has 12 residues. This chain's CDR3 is CASTLGNQPQHF. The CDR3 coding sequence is TGTGCCAGCACTTTAGGGAATCAGCCCCAGCATTTT.

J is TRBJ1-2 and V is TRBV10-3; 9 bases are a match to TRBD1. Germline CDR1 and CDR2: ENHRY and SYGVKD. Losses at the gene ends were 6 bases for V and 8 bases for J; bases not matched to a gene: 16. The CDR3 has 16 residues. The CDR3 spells CAISRHPEQGAEGYTF. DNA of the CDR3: TGTGCCATCAGCAGACACCCCGAACAGGGGGCGGAAGGCTACACCTTC.

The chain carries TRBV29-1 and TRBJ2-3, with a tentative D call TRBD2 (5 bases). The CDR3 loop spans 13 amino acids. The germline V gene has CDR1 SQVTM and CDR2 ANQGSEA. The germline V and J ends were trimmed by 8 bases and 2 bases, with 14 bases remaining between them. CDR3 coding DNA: TGCAGCATCTCCCGGGATTCCACAGATACGCAGTATTTT. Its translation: CSISRDSTDTQYF.

CDR3 nucleotides: TGTGCCAGCAGCCATCCGGACAGGGAGGGCGTCACTGAAGCTTTCTTT. This translates into CASSHPDREGVTEAFF. This chain links TRBV13 with TRBJ1-1, with 8 bases lining up with TRBD1. With V trimmed by 5 bases and J by 4 bases, 12 bases remained unmatched. The CDR3 is made up of 16 amino acids. Germline CDR1 reads PRHDT; CDR2 reads FYEKMQ (reference sequence).

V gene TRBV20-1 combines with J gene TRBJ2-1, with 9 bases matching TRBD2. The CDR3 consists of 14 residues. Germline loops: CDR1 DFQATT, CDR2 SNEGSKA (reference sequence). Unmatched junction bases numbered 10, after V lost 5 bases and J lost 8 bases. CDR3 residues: CSAPWAGGHDEQFF. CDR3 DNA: TGCAGTGCTCCCTGGGCGGGAGGGCATGATGAGCAGTTCTTC.

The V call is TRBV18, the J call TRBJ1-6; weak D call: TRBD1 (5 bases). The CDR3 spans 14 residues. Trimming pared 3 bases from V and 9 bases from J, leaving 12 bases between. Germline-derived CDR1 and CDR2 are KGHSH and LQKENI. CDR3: CASSPGGQGSPLHF. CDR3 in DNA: TGTGCCAGCTCACCGGGCGGACAAGGTTCACCCCTCCACTTT.

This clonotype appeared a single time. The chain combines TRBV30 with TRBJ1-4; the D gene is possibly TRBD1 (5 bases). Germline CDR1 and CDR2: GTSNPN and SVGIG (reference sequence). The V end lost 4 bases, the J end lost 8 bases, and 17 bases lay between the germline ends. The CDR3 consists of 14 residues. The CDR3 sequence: CAWTGWKTREKLFF. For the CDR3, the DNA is TGTGCCTGGACAGGGTGGAAAACTAGAGAAAAACTGTTTTTT.

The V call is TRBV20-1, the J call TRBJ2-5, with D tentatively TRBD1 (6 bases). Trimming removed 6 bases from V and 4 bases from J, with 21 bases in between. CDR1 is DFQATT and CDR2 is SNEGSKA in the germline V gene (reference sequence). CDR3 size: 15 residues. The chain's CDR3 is CSATDNRAIRETQYF. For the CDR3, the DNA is TGCAGTGCCACGGACAACAGGGCGATCCGAGAGACCCAGTACTTC.